The rows below give T cell receptor beta chains drawn from one sample of a study of T cell changes during pregnancy in multiple sclerosis. TCRdb's copy holds only in-frame clones and misses some; the assay was immunoSEQ multiplex PCR. Of approximately 99,000 clones listed, 90% are singletons. The sequenced sample was peripheral blood, obtained in the second trimester of pregnancy. The origin of the receptors is a female donor in good health, enrolled as a control in a pregnancy study. The CDR3 runs from the conserved cysteine through the conserved F or W. The D gene is left open where the match is weak.

V gene: TRBV30
D gene: .
CDR3 protein: CAGTRQAREKLFF

V gene: TRBV7-2
D gene: TRBD2
CDR3 protein: CASSFNSGVVEQYF

V gene: TRBV4-1
D gene: .
CDR3 protein: CASNPETGWATEAFF

V gene: TRBV20-1
D gene: .
CDR3 protein: CSALSLNLAFF

V gene: TRBV6-1
D gene: .
CDR3 protein: CASSAQGSADTQYF

V gene: TRBV5-8
D gene: .
CDR3 protein: CASSFYLASNYGYTF

V gene: TRBV7-2
D gene: .
CDR3 protein: CASSPWMGGDEAFF

V gene: TRBV10-1
D gene: TRBD2
CDR3 protein: CASSESGTSSSYEQYF

V gene: TRBV4-2
D gene: .
CDR3 protein: CASSQELGRATYNEQFF

V gene: TRBV10-3
D gene: TRBD1
CDR3 protein: CAITGTGTSLGGYTF

V gene: TRBV7-9
D gene: TRBD1
CDR3 protein: CASSLNRGLGYTF

V gene: TRBV5-1
D gene: TRBD1
CDR3 protein: CASSPGQGNTEAFF

V gene: TRBV6-1
D gene: TRBD1
CDR3 protein: CASTLPGTGHHEQYF

V gene: TRBV6-1
D gene: .
CDR3 protein: CASSEYGRANSYEQYF

V gene: TRBV7-6
D gene: .
CDR3 protein: CASSSGDGRANTEAFF

V gene: TRBV7-8
D gene: TRBD2
CDR3 protein: CASSFAGGKGPDTQYF

V gene: TRBV27
D gene: .
CDR3 protein: CASRTIIKGSGQYF

V gene: TRBV7-9
D gene: .
CDR3 protein: CASSPVGNQPQHF

V gene: TRBV4-3
D gene: .
CDR3 protein: CASSQDATGLSHNEQFF

V gene: TRBV1
D gene: .
CDR3 protein: CTSSQDNGRGSRTEAFF

V gene: TRBV19
D gene: .
CDR3 protein: CASSISRVDYGYTF

V gene: TRBV14
D gene: .
CDR3 protein: CASSTQTTGKLFF

V gene: TRBV12-5
D gene: .
CDR3 protein: CASGADLLQPQHF

V gene: TRBV19
D gene: .
CDR3 protein: CASTHPGGVEYGYTF

V gene: TRBV20-1
D gene: .
CDR3 protein: CSALGADEQFF

V gene: TRBV25-1
D gene: .
CDR3 protein: CASRGGARDNSPLHF

V gene: TRBV7-2
D gene: TRBD2
CDR3 protein: CASSRSGRTHEQYF

V gene: TRBV5-1
D gene: .
CDR3 protein: CASSGGGSEKLFF

V gene: TRBV4-3
D gene: .
CDR3 protein: CASSRSIGGRTYEQYF

V gene: TRBV28
D gene: .
CDR3 protein: CASSQPTAYEQYF

V gene: TRBV5-1
D gene: .
CDR3 protein: CASLRLEGDTQYF

V gene: TRBV9
D gene: TRBD1
CDR3 protein: CASSLASIRDRGFMNTEAFF

V gene: TRBV4-3
D gene: .
CDR3 protein: CASSQAGVGGYEQYF

V gene: TRBV18
D gene: .
CDR3 protein: CASSPPLGSGETQYF

V gene: TRBV6-4
D gene: TRBD1
CDR3 protein: CASSALWDRAPGANVLTF

V gene: TRBV12-5
D gene: TRBD1
CDR3 protein: CASGLLTGQGLYEQYF

V gene: TRBV5-1
D gene: TRBD1
CDR3 protein: CASTSDRVISGANVLTF

V gene: TRBV29-1
D gene: TRBD1
CDR3 protein: CSARDRGQGREQYF

V gene: TRBV7-9
D gene: TRBD2
CDR3 protein: CASSRQAGGPGELFF

V gene: TRBV4-3
D gene: TRBD1
CDR3 protein: CASSPDRGFYGYTF

V gene: TRBV5-6
D gene: TRBD1
CDR3 protein: CASSLEGQGVSPLHF

V gene: TRBV6-1
D gene: .
CDR3 protein: CASSEQRQETQYF

V gene: TRBV6-5
D gene: TRBD2
CDR3 protein: CASSLLAGSDTQYF

V gene: TRBV29-1
D gene: TRBD2
CDR3 protein: CSVIPGAGGGEQYF

V gene: TRBV27
D gene: .
CDR3 protein: CASTRGGAYGYTF

V gene: TRBV25-1
D gene: .
CDR3 protein: CACRDSYEQYF

V gene: TRBV5-1
D gene: .
CDR3 protein: CASSPETLNTEAFF

V gene: TRBV14
D gene: .
CDR3 protein: CASSPEMNTEAFF

V gene: TRBV11-2
D gene: .
CDR3 protein: CASSLDSTGTMRNTIYF

V gene: TRBV9
D gene: .
CDR3 protein: CASSARLGGTDEQFF

V gene: TRBV20-1
D gene: .
CDR3 protein: CSARGLAEAFF

V gene: TRBV2
D gene: .
CDR3 protein: CASARGRLSALGYTF

V gene: TRBV9
D gene: .
CDR3 protein: CASSWGGGGGTDTQYF

V gene: TRBV6-6
D gene: .
CDR3 protein: CASSQVPLHEQYF

V gene: TRBV6-1
D gene: .
CDR3 protein: CASSEFHAGYTDTQYF

V gene: TRBV5-1
D gene: .
CDR3 protein: CASSPLRLSTEAFF

V gene: TRBV6-1
D gene: .
CDR3 protein: CASSELPLSYNEQFF

V gene: TRBV2
D gene: .
CDR3 protein: CASSELQYNSPLHF

V gene: TRBV2
D gene: TRBD1
CDR3 protein: CASTLDRASGNTIYF